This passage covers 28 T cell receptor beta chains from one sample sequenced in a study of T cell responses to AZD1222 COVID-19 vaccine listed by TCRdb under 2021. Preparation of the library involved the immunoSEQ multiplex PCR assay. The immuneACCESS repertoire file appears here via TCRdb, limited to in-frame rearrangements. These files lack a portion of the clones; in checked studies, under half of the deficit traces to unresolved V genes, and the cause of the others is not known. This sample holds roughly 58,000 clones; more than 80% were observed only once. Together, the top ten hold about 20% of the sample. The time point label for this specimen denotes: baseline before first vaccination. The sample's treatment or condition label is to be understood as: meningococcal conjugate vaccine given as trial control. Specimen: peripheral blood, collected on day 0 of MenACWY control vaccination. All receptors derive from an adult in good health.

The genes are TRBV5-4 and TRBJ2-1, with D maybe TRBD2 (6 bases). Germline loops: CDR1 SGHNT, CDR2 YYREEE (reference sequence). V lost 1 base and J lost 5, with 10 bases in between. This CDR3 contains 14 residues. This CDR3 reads CASSLIGGDNEQFF. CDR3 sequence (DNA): TGTGCCAGCAGCTTGATCGGGGGAGACAATGAGCAGTTCTTC.

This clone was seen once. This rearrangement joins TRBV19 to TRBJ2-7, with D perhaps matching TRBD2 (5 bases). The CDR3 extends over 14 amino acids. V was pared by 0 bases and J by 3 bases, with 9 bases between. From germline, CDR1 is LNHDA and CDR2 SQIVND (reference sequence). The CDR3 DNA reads TGTGCCAGTAGTATAGACCCACGGGGCTACGAGCAGTACTTC. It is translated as CASSIDPRGYEQYF.

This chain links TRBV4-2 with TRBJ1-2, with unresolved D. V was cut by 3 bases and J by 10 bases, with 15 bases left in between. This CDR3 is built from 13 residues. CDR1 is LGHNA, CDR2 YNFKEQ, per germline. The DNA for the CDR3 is TGTGCCAGCAGCCAGAAAAATGGTTTTGACTACACCTTC. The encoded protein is CASSQKNGFDYTF.

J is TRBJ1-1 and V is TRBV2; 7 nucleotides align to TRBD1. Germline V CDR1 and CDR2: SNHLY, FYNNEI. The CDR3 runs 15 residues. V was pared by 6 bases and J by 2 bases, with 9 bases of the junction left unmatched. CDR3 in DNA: TGTGCCAGCAGGCTCACAGGGGTCCCCAACACTGAAGCTTTCTTT. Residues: CASRLTGVPNTEAFF.

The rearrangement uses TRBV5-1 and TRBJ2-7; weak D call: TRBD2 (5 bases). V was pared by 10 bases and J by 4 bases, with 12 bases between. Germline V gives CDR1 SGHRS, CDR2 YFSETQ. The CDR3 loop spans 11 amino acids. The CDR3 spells CAGSEPYEQYF. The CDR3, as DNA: TGCGCCGGTAGCGAACCTTACGAGCAGTACTTC. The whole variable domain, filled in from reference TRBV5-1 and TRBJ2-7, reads KAGVTQTPRYLIKTRGQQVTLSCSPISGHRSVSWYQQTPGQGLQFLFEYFSETQRNKGNFPGRFSGRQFSNSRSEMNVSTLELGDSALYLCAGSEPYEQYFGPGTRLTVT.

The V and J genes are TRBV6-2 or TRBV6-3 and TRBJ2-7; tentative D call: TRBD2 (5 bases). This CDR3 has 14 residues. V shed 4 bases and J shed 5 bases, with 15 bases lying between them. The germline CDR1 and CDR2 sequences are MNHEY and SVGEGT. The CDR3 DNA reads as TGTGCCAGCAGTTCGGAGGTTACCGGACACGAGCAGTACTTC. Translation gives CASSSEVTGHEQYF.

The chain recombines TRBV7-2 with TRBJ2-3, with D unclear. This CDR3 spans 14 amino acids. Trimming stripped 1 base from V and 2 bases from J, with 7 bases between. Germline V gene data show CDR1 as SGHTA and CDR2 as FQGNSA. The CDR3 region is CASSLVPVTDTQYF. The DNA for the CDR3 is TGTGCCAGCAGCTTAGTTCCGGTCACAGATACGCAGTATTTT.

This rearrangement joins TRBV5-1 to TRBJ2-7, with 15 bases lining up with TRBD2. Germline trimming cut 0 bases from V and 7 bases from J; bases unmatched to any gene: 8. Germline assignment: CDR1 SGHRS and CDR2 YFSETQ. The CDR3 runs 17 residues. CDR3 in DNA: TGCGCCAGCAGCTTGGGAGGACTAGCGGGAGGGCTGGGGGAGCAGTACTTC. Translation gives CASSLGGLAGGLGEQYF.

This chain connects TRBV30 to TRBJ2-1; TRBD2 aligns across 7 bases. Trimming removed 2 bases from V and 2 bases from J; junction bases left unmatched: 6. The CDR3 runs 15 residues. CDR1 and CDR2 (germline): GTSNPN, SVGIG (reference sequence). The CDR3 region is CAWSPTSSAYNEQFF. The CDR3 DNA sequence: TGTGCCTGGAGTCCGACTAGCTCGGCCTACAATGAGCAGTTCTTC.

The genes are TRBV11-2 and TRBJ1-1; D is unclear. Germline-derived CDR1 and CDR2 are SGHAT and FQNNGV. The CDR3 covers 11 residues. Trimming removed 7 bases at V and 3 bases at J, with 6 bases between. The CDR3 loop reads CASTLDTEAFF. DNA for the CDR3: TGTGCCAGCACCTTGGACACTGAAGCTTTCTTT.

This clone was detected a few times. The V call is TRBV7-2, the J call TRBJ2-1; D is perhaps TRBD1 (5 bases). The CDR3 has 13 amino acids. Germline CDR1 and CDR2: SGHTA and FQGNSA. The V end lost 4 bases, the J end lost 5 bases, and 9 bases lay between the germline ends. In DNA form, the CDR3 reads TGTGCCAGCAGCTCCTCAGGGAACAATGAGCAGTTCTTC. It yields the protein CASSSSGNNEQFF.

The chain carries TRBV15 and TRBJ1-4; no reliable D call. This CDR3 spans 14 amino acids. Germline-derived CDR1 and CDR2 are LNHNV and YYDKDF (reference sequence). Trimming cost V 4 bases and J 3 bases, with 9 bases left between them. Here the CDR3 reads CATSKDGSNEKLFF. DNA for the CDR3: TGTGCCACCAGCAAAGATGGATCTAATGAAAAACTGTTTTTT.

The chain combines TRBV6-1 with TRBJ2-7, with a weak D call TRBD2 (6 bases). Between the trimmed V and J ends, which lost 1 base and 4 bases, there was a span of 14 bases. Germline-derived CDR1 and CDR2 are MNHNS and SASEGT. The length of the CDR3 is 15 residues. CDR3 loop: CASSEVRDAPYEQYF. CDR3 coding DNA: TGTGCCAGCAGTGAAGTGCGGGATGCGCCATACGAGCAGTACTTC.

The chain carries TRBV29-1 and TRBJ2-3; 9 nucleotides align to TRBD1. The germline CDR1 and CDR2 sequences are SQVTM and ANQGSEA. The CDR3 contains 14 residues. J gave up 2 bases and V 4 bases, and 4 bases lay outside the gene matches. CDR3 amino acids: CSVVGTGITDTQYF. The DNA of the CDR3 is TGCAGCGTTGTTGGGACAGGGATCACAGATACGCAGTATTTT.

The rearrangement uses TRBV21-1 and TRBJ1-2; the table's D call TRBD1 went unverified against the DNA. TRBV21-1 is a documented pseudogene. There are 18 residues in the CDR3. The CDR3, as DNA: TGTGCCAGCAGCACTTCCAAACCCCCGCCACATTTTAACTATGGCTACACCTTC. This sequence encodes CASSTSKPPPHFNYGYTF.

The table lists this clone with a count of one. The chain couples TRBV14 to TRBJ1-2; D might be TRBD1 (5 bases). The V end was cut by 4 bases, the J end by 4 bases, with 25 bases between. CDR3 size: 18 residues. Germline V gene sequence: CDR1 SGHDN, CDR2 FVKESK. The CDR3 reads CASSPMSVGVGFLYGYTF. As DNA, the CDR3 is TGTGCCAGCAGCCCCATGTCCGTGGGGGTGGGTTTTCTCTATGGCTACACCTTC.

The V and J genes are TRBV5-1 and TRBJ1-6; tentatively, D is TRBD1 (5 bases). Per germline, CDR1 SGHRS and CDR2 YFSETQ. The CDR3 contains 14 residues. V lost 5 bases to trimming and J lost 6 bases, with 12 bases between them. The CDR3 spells CASRRGRSNSPLHF. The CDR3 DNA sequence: TGCGCCAGCAGGAGGGGACGCAGTAATTCACCCCTCCACTTT.

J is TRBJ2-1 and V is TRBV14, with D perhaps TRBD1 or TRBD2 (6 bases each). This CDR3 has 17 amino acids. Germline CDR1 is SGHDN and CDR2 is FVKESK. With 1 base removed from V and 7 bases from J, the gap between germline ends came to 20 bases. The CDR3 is CASSQGILPEGGNEQFF. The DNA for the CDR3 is TGTGCCAGCAGCCAAGGGATACTCCCCGAGGGGGGAAATGAGCAGTTCTTC.

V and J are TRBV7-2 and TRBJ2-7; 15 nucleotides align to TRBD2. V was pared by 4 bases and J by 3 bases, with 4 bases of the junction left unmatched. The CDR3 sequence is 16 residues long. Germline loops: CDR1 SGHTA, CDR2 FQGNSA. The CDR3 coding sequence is TGTGCCAGCAGCTGGGGACTAGCGGGAGGATACTACGAGCAGTACTTC. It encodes CASSWGLAGGYYEQYF.

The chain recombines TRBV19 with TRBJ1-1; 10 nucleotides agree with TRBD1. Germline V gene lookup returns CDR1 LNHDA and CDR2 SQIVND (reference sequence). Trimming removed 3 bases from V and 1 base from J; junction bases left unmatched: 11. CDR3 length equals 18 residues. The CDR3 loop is CASSIRGTGAGRNTEAFF. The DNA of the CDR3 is TGTGCCAGTAGTATCCGAGGGACAGGGGCCGGACGGAACACTGAAGCTTTCTTT.

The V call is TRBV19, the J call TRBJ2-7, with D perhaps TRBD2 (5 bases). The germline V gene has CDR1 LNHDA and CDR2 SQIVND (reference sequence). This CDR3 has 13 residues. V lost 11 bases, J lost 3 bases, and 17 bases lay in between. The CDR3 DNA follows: TGTGCCGCAGGAGGTCCTACTTTCTACGAGCAGTACTTC. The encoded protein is CAAGGPTFYEQYF.

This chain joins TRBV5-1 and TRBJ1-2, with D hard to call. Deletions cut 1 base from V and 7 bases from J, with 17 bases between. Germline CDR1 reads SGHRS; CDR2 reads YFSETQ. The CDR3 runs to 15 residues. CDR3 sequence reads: CASSLTVRDFSGYTF. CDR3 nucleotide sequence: TGCGCCAGCAGCTTGACAGTCCGTGACTTCAGTGGCTACACCTTC.

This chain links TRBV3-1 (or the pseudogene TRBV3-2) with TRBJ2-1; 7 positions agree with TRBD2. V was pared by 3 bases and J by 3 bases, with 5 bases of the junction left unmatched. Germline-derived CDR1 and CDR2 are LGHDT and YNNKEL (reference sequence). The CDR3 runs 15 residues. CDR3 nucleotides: TGTGCCAGCAGCCACAATGCGGGGGTCTACAATGAGCAGTTCTTC. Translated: CASSHNAGVYNEQFF.

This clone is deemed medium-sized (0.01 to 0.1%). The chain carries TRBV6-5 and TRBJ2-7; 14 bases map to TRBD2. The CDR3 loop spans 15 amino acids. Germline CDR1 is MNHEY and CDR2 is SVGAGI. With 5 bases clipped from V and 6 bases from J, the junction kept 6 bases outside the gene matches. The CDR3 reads CASSTPGLAGVEQYF. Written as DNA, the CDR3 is TGTGCCAGCAGTACACCGGGACTAGCGGGAGTCGAGCAGTACTTC.

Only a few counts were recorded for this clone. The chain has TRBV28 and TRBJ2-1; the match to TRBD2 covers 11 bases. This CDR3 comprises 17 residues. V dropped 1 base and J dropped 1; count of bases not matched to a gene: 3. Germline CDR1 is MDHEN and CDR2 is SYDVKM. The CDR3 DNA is TGTGCCAGCAGTTTATCTACTAGCGGGAGTTCCTACAATGAGCAGTTCTTC. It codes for CASSLSTSGSSYNEQFF.

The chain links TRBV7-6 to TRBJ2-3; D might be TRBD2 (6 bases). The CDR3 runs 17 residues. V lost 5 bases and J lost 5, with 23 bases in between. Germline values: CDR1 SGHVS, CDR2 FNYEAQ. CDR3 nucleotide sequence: TGTGCCAGCAGCCCACGACCCCCCCGGGAGAGGGGAGATACGCAGTATTTT. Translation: CASSPRPPRERGDTQYF.

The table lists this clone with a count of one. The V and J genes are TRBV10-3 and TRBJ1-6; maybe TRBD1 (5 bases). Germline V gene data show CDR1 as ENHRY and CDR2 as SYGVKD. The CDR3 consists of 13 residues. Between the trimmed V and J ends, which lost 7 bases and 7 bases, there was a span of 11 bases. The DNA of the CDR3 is TGTGCCATCACTGCAGGGTACAATTCACCCCTCCACTTT. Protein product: CAITAGYNSPLHF.

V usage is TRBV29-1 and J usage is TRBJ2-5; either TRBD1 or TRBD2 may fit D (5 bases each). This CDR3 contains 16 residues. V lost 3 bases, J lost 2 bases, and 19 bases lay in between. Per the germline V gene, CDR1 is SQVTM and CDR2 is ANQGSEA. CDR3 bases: TGCAGCGTTGAGGGGGTGGTTTGGCACGCACAAGAGACCCAGTACTTC. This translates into CSVEGVVWHAQETQYF. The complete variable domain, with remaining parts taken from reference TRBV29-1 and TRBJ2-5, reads SAVISQKPSRDICQRGTSLTIQCQVDSQVTMMFWYRQQPGQSLTLIATANQGSEATYESGFVIDKFPISRPNLTFSTLTVSNMSPEDSSIYLCSVEGVVWHAQETQYFGPGTRLLVL.